The following is a T cell receptor beta chain sequence with its context. This CDR3 is also generated by other DNA sequences in the sample. The data stem from a study of blood T cell repertoires in COVID-19. Study summary: Nucleic acid was either cDNA or gDNA, and it came from T cells, B-cell-depleted T cells, or PBMCs.

As processed by the authors: It was from reference gene primer amplification that nucleated cell counts were estimated. Sequenced by immunoSEQ multiplex PCR; TCRdb stores in-frame clones only, minus some. V, J and clone size reflect that table, while D and trimming were determined from the DNA. The data contain 100,000 to 150,000 clones, less than 90% of them singletons. Trimming removed 2 bases at V and 0 bases at J, with 12 bases between. Germline lookup yields CDR1 SGDLS and CDR2 YYNGEE. CDR3 size: 16 residues. The clonotype comes from a woman at least 80 years old with acute or convalescent COVID-19. The sample consisted of peripheral blood. The V call is TRBV9, the J call TRBJ2-1, with a possible D match to TRBD1 (6 bases). The CDR3 reads CASSVEGRGSYNEQFF. As DNA, the CDR3 is TGTGCCAGCAGCGTTGAGGGCAGGGGCTCCTACAATGAGCAGTTCTTC.